This T cell receptor (beta chain) was sequenced in a study of shared clonotypes between healthy human individuals. The wider study: Per donor, three plates held CD4 naive cells, three held CD4 memory, two held CD8 naive and one held CD8 memory.

Per the germline V gene, CDR1 is MGHRA and CDR2 is YSYEKL. The trim removed 3 bases at V and 2 bases at J, leaving 3 bases unmatched. The CDR3 spans 15 residues. Note on this clone: Its antigen is still unknown.

General observations from the study: Approximately 4.6% of naive CD4 clonotypes were common to a few donors.

Deep-level assay runs were performed. Repertoires were generated with immunoSEQ multiplex PCR, while TCRdb's copy carries only in-frame clones and drops some. The sample contains around 610,000 clones, approximately 96% of which appear only once. Naive-designated CD8 cells lacked CD45RO, were positively enriched for CCR7, and omitted terminally differentiated effector memory CD45RA+ cells. The rearrangement joins TRBV4-1 to TRBJ2-7, with 11 bases aligning to TRBD2. Input material: naive CD8+ T cells sorted from blood. The TCR was taken from a young woman in good health. The CDR3 DNA follows: TGCGCCAGCAGCCAGGCACTAGCGGGAGCCTACGAGCAGTACTTC. Residues: CASSQALAGAYEQYF.